These 2 T cell receptor beta chains originate from one sample sequenced in a study of cytomegalovirus exposure and HLA in healthy donors. This PCR relied on a set of 60 Vbeta primers and 13 Jbeta primers. The protocol was immunoSEQ multiplex PCR, while the TCRdb copy is restricted to in-frame clones and leaves out a portion. The table includes over 150,000 clones, about 80% detected once. The specimen was PBMCs. These receptor sequences come from a woman aged 50 to 60 in good health and CMV-seronegative.

This chain uses TRBV27 with TRBJ2-7, with TRBD1 as a possible D gene (6 bases). Trimming pared 0 bases from V and 4 bases from J, leaving 13 bases between. The CDR3 spans 15 residues. In germline, CDR1 is MNHEY, CDR2 SMNVEV (reference sequence). The CDR3 sequence: CASSLSLGTTYEQYF. CDR3 coding DNA: TGTGCCAGCAGTTTATCCCTCGGGACAACGTACGAGCAGTACTTC.

The chain has TRBV5-6 and TRBJ2-7; D possibly corresponds to TRBD2 (6 bases). Germline loops: CDR1 SGHDT, CDR2 YYEEEE. V was pared by 0 bases and J by 2 bases, with 9 bases between. This CDR3 is 14 amino acids long. The CDR3 coding sequence is TGTGCCAGCAGCTTGGGTCCGGGGGCCTACGAGCAGTACTTC. Protein sequence: CASSLGPGAYEQYF.